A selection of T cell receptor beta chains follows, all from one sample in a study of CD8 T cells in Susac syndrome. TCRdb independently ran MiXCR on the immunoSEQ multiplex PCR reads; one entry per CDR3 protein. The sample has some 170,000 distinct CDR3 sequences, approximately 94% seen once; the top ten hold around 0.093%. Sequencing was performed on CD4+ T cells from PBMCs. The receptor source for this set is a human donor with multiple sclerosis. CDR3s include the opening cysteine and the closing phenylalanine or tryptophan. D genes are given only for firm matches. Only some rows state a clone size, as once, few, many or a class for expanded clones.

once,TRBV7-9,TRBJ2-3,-,TGTGCCAGCAGCTTAAATGCAGGCGCAAACACAGATACGCAGTATTTT,CASSLNAGANTDTQYF
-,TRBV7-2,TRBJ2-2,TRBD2,TGTGCCAACCGAGCGGGAGGAAACACCGGGGAGCTGTTTTTT,CANRAGGNTGELFF
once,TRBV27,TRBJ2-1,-,TGTGCCACCTATAGTCACAATGAGCAGTTCTTC,CATYSHNEQFF
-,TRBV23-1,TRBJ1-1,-,TGCGCCAGCAGTCAATCGAAACAGCCGGCTTTCTTT,CASSQSKQPAFF
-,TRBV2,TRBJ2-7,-,TGTGCCAGCAGTGAAGGACTGCCCTACGAGCAGTACTTC,CASSEGLPYEQYF
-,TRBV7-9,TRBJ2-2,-,TGTGCCAGCAGCTCAACAATCACAGGAGACAACACCGGGGAGCTGTTTTTT,CASSSTITGDNTGELFF
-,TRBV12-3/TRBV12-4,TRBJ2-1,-,TGTGCCAGCAGTTTCCCGGGATTGAACAATGAGCAGTTCTTC,CASSFPGLNNEQFF
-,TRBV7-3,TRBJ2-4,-,TGTGCCAGCAGCAACGGACCATCGGGGTACATTCAGTACTTC,CASSNGPSGYIQYF
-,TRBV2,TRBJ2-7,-,TGTGCCAGCCGGGGCGGGACTTACGAGCAGTACTTC,CASRGGTYEQYF
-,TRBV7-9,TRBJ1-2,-,TGTGCCAGCAGCTTAGAACGGGGATACTATGGCTACACCTTC,CASSLERGYYGYTF
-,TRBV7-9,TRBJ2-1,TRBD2,TGTGCCAGCAGCCCCCGGACTAGCGGGATCGTTCATGAGCAGTTCTTC,CASSPRTSGIVHEQFF
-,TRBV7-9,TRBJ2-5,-,TGTGCCAGCAGCCCTCAAGGGATCCAAGAGACCCAGTACTTC,CASSPQGIQETQYF
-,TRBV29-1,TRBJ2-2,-,TGCAGCGTCGCGCCCGTGGACCGTAACACCGGGGAGCTGTTTTTT,CSVAPVDRNTGELFF
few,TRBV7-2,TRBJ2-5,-,TGTGCCAGCAGCTTAAATTCCCCATCAATAGAGACCCAGTACTTC,CASSLNSPSIETQYF
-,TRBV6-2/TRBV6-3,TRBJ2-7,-,TGTGCCAGCAGTCCCAGTAGATCCTACGAGCAGTACTTC,CASSPSRSYEQYF
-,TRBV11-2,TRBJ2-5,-,TGTGCCAGCAGCTTATGGGGGGCTGGGGAGACCCAGTACTTC,CASSLWGAGETQYF
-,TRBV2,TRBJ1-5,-,TGTGCCAGCAGTGAAGAGGGGCAGGAGAATCAGCCCCAGCATTTT,CASSEEGQENQPQHF
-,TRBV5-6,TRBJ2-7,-,TGTGCCAGCAGCTTGGAGTCAGTGGAGTACTTC,CASSLESVEYF
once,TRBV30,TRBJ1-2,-,TGTGCCTGGAGTAGGGTCCAGTATGGCTACACCTTC,CAWSRVQYGYTF
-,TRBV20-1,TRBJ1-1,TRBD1,TGCAGTGCTAGAGATGGCGGGACAGGGGAACTGAACACTGAAGCTTTCTTT,CSARDGGTGELNTEAFF
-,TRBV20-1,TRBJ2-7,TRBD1,TGCAGTGCTAGAGGTCCCGGGACAGGGGACCCCTACGAGCAGTACTTC,CSARGPGTGDPYEQYF
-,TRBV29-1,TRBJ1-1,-,TGCAGCGTCGTCCAGCGGGGGGGCACTGAAGCTTTCTTT,CSVVQRGGTEAFF
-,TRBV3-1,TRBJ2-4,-,TGTGCCAGCAGCCCCGACCGGGACACCCAATACTTC,CASSPDRDTQYF
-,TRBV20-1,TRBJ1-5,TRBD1,TGCAGTGCTAGCAAGGGGGACAGGTTATATCAGCCCCAGCATTTT,CSASKGDRLYQPQHF
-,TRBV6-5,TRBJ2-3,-,TGTGCCAGCAGTTACTCGCTTAACTGGCTTGGCGGCACAGATACGCAGTATTTT,CASSYSLNWLGGTDTQYF
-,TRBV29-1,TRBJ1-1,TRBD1,TGCAGCGTGTACAGGGGAGGGAACACTGAAGCTTTCTTT,CSVYRGGNTEAFF
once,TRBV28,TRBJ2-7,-,TGTGCCAGCAGTTTACAGGGACTCGTTTCCGAGCAGTACTTC,CASSLQGLVSEQYF
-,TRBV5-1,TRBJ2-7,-,TGCGCCAGCAGCCCCAGCGTACCCCTTACCGAGCAGTACTTC,CASSPSVPLTEQYF